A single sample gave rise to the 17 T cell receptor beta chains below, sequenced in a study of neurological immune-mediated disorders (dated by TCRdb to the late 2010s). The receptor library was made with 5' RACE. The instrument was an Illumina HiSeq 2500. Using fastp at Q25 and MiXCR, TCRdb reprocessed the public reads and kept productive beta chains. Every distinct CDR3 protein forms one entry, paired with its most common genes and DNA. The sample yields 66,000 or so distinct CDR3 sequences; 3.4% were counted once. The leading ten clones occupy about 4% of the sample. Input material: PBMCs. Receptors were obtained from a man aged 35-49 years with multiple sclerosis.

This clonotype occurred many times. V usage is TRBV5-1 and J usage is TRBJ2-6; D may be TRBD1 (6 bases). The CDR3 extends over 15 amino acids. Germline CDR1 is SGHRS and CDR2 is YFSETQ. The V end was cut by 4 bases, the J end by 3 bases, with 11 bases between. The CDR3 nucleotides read TGCGCCAGCAGCGGGGGACAAGGTGGGGCCAACGTCCTGACTTTC. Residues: CASSGGQGGANVLTF. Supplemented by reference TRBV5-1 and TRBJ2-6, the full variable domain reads KAGVTQTPRYLIKTRGQQVTLSCSPISGHRSVSWYQQTPGQGLQFLFEYFSETQRNKGNFPGRFSGRQFSNSRSEMNVSTLELGDSALYLCASSGGQGGANVLTFGAGSRLTVL.

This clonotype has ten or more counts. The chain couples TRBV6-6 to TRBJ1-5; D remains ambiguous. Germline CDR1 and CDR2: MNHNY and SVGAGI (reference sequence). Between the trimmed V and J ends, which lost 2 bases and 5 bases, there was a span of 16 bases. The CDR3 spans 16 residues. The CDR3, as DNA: TGTGCCAGCAGTTACGGTGTCAGCGGTTTTTATCAGCCCCAGCATTTT. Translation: CASSYGVSGFYQPQHF.

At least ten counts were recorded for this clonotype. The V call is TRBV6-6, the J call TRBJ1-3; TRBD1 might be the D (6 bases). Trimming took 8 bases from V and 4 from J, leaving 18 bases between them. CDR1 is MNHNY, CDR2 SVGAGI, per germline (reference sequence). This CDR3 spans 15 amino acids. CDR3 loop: CASSTSPGTGNTIYF. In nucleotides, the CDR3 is TGTGCCAGCTCCACTAGCCCAGGGACAGGAAACACCATATATTTT.

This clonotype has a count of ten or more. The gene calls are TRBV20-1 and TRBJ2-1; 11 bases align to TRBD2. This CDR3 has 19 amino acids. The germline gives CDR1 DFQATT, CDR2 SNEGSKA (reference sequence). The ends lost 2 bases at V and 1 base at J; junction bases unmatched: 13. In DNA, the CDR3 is TGCAGTGCTAGACCAACTAGCGGGGGTTCCCAATCATCCTACAATGAGCAGTTCTTC. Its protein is CSARPTSGGSQSSYNEQFF.

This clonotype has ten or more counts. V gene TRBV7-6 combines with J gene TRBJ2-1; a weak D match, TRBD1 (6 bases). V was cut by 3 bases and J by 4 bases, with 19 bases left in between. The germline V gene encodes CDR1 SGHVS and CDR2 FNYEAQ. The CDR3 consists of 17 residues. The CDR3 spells CASSLQGYRDPYNEQFF. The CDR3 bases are TGTGCCAGCAGCTTGCAGGGGTACAGGGACCCTTACAATGAGCAGTTCTTC.

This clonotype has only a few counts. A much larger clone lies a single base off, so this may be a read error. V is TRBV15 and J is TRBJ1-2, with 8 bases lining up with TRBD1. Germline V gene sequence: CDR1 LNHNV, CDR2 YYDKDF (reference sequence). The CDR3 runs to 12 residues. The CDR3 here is CANSTDRGSYTF. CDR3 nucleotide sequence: TGTGCCAACAGCACCGACAGGGGTAGCTACACCTTC.

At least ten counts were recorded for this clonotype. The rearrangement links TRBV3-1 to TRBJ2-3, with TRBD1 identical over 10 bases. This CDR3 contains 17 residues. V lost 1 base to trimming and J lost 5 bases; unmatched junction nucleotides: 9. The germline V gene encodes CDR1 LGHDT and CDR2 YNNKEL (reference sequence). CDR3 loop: CASSQAYWTGGRDTQYF. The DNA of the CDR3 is TGTGCCAGCAGCCAAGCGTATTGGACAGGGGGAAGAGATACGCAGTATTTT.

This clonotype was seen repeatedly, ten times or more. In DNA form, the CDR3 reads TGTGCCAGCATCCGGGAGTTATACAATGAGCAGTTCTTC. Amino acid sequence: CASIRELYNEQFF. V gene TRBV5-6 combines with J gene TRBJ2-1; the D gene is possibly TRBD2 (6 bases). The V gene's germline CDR1 is SGHDT and CDR2 YYEEEE. V was cut by 6 bases and J by 4 bases, with 11 bases left in between. The CDR3 is 13 amino acids.

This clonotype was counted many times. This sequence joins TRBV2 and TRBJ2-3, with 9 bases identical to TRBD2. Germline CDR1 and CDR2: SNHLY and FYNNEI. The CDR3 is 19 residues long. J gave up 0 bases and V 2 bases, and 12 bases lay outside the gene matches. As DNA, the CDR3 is TGTGCCAGCAGTGAAAGGCAAGGGATAGCGGGGGCTAGCACAGATACGCAGTATTTT. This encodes CASSERQGIAGASTDTQYF. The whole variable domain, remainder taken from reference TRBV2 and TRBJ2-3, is EPEVTQTPSHQVTQMGQEVILRCVPISNHLYFYWYRQILGQKVEFLVSFYNNEISEKSEIFDDQFSVERPDGSNFTLKIRSTKLEDSAMYFCASSERQGIAGASTDTQYFGPGTRLTVL.

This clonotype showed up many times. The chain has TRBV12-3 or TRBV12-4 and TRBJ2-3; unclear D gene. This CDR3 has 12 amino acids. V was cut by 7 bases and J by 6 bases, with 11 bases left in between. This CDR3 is CASTVRPDTQYF. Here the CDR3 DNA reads TGTGCCAGCACCGTCCGCCCTGATACGCAGTATTTT.

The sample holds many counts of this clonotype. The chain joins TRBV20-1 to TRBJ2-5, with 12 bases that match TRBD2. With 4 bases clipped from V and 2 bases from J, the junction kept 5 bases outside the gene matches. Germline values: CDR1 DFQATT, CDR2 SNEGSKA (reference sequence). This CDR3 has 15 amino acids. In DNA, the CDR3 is TGCAGTGCTATGCCTACTAGCGGGGGGCAAGAGACCCAGTACTTC. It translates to CSAMPTSGGQETQYF.

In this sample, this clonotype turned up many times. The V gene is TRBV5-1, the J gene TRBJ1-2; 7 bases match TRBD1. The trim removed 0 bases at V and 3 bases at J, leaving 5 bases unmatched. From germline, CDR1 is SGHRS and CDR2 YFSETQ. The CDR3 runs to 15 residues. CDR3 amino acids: CASSLEGDSHYGYTF. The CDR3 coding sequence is TGCGCCAGCAGCTTGGAAGGGGACAGCCACTATGGCTACACCTTC.

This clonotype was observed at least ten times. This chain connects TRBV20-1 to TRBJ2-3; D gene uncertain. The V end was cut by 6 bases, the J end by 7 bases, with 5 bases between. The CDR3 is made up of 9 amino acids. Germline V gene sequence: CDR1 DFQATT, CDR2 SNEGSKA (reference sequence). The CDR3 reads CSAGNTQYF. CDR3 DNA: TGCAGTGCAGGAAATACGCAGTATTTT.

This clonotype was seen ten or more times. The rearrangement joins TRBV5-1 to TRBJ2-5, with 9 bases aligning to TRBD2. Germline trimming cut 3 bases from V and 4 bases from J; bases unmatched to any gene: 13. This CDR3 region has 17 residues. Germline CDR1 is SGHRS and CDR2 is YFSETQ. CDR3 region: CASSYPLMRGGIETQYF. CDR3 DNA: TGCGCCAGCAGCTACCCGTTGATGCGGGGGGGCATAGAGACCCAGTACTTC.

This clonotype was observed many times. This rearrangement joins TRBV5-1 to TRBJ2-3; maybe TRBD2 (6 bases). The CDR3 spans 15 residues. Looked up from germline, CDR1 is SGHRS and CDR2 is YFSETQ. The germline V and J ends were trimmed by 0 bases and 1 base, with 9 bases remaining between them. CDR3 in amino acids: CASSLAAGRTDTQYF. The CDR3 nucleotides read TGCGCCAGCAGCTTGGCAGCGGGCCGCACAGATACGCAGTATTTT.

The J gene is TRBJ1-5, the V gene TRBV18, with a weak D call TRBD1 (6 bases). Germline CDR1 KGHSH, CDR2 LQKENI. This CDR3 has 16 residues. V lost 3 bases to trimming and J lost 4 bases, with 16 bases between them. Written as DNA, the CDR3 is TGTGCCAGCTCACCGGGGACAAGGGGGTCGAATCAGCCCCAGCATTTT. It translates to CASSPGTRGSNQPQHF.

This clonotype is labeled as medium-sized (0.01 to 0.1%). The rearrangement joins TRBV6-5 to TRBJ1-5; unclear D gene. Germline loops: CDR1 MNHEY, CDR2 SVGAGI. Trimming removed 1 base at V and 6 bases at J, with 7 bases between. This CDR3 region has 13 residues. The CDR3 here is CASSYYQGQPQHF. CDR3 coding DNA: TGTGCCAGCAGTTACTATCAAGGTCAGCCCCAGCATTTT.